This TCR beta chain came from a study of Graves' ophthalmopathy and Graves' hyperthyroidism. Amplification from RNA transcripts yielded the TCR beta CDR3 regions. The authors performed first-round RT-PCR with HTBI primers and then a second-round multiplex PCR. In TCRdb, the multiplex PCR reads were re-called with MiXCR into one record per CDR3 protein. The sample has some 200,000 distinct CDR3 sequences, 25% to 35% seen once; the top ten hold approximately 8.2%. Germline assignment: CDR1 SGHDN and CDR2 FVKESK. This CDR3 has 16 residues. V shed 0 bases and J shed 5 bases, with 16 bases lying between them. Study-wide findings and caveats: In separating ophthalmopathy from stable hyperthyroidism, a 13-signature model achieved roughly 89% sensitivity and 75% to 84% specificity.

Ophthalmopathy donors showed moderate-to-severe activity, CAS ≥3, NOSPECS ≥4 and a duration under 3 months. Many counts were recorded for this clonotype. Its antigen is currently unknown. Sequenced: peripheral blood. The origin of this receptor is a man in his fifties with Graves' ophthalmopathy. The chain recombines TRBV14 with TRBJ1-2, with D perhaps TRBD1 (5 bases). The CDR3 coding sequence is TGTGCCAGCAGCCAAGAATCGTGGGCTGGGACTTATGGCTACACCTTC. Amino acid sequence: CASSQESWAGTYGYTF.